This TCR beta chain was documented in a study of cytomegalovirus exposure and HLA in healthy donors. The PCR used 60 Vbeta and 13 Jbeta primers. TCRdb's copy holds only in-frame clones and misses some; the assay was immunoSEQ multiplex PCR. There are 150,000 to 200,000 clones in the sample; 12% occur only once, and 7.5% to 10% lies in the top ten. The CDR3 sequence is 14 residues long. Per the germline V gene, CDR1 is MRHNA and CDR2 is SNTAGT. V was trimmed by 6 bases and J by 0 bases, leaving 12 bases between them. J is TRBJ2-7 and V is TRBV6-4; D gene unclear. Specimen: PBMCs. The source is a man between 50 and 59 years old in good health and CMV-seropositive. The CDR3 region is CASRVQRSSYEQYF. CDR3 in DNA: TGTGCCAGCAGAGTCCAGAGGAGCTCCTACGAGCAGTACTTC.